A selection of T cell receptor beta chains follows, all from one sample in a study of T cells after yellow fever vaccination. MiXCR, run by TCRdb on the 5' RACE reads, gives a single entry per CDR3 protein. The sample gives 250,000 to 300,000 distinct CDR3 sequences, around 5.3% of which show up once; less than 3.5% is in the top ten. The sequences come from CD4+ T cells sorted from PBMCs, collected on the day of the yellow fever booster vaccination. These receptor sequences come from a man aged 18 to 30 who received the YFV17D yellow fever vaccine. CDR3s include the opening cysteine and the closing phenylalanine or tryptophan. The order of the fields is V gene, D gene, J gene, clone size, CDR3 DNA, CDR3 protein. The D gene is left open where the match is weak. Rows may omit the clone size; those that give it use once, few, many or a size class.

V gene: TRBV27
D gene: .
J gene: TRBJ1-1
clone size: many
CDR3 DNA: TGTGCCAGCAGAAGGCGGGTGAAGACTGAAGCTTTCTTT
CDR3 protein: CASRRRVKTEAFF

V gene: TRBV2
D gene: TRBD1
J gene: TRBJ1-2
clone size: .
CDR3 DNA: TGTGCCAGCGGTTACCGGGACAGGGGCGGCTACACCTTC
CDR3 protein: CASGYRDRGGYTF

V gene: TRBV7-9
D gene: .
J gene: TRBJ2-7
clone size: .
CDR3 DNA: TGTGCCAGCAGCTCCCCGGGCGAGCAGTACTTC
CDR3 protein: CASSSPGEQYF

V gene: TRBV5-1
D gene: .
J gene: TRBJ1-1
clone size: many
CDR3 DNA: TGCGCCAGCAGCCCGTCCGGGCTATTGAACACTGAAGCTTTCTTT
CDR3 protein: CASSPSGLLNTEAFF

V gene: TRBV3-1
D gene: TRBD2
J gene: TRBJ2-1
clone size: few
CDR3 DNA: TGTGCCAGCAGCCAAGAGGGGAGGGGTTGGGGCAATGAGCAGTTCTTC
CDR3 protein: CASSQEGRGWGNEQFF

V gene: TRBV20-1
D gene: TRBD1
J gene: TRBJ2-1
clone size: few
CDR3 DNA: TGCAGTGCTCCGAGGACAGGGCTTCGGGGTGTATTCTTC
CDR3 protein: CSAPRTGLRGVFF

V gene: TRBV6-2/TRBV6-3
D gene: .
J gene: TRBJ2-3
clone size: .
CDR3 DNA: TGTGCCAGCAGTTACCTTTTGACAGATACGCAGTATTTT
CDR3 protein: CASSYLLTDTQYF

V gene: TRBV9
D gene: .
J gene: TRBJ2-1
clone size: .
CDR3 DNA: TGTGCCAGCAGCTGGGGTCCCCCGGCTGAGCAGTTCTTC
CDR3 protein: CASSWGPPAEQFF

V gene: TRBV19
D gene: TRBD1
J gene: TRBJ2-2
clone size: .
CDR3 DNA: TGTGCCAGTAGCAGGACAGGGAGCGCCGGGGAGCTGTTTTTT
CDR3 protein: CASSRTGSAGELFF

V gene: TRBV6-5
D gene: .
J gene: TRBJ1-6
clone size: few
CDR3 DNA: TGTGCCAGCAGTTACTCCCCGATTGGAAATTCACCCCTCCACTTT
CDR3 protein: CASSYSPIGNSPLHF

V gene: TRBV29-1
D gene: TRBD2
J gene: TRBJ2-5
clone size: .
CDR3 DNA: TGCAGCGTTGAAGGCGGAGCGCGAGCGGGGGTAAAGACCCAGTACTTC
CDR3 protein: CSVEGGARAGVKTQYF

V gene: TRBV4-3
D gene: .
J gene: TRBJ2-3
clone size: .
CDR3 DNA: TGCGCCAGCAGCCAAGATCTAGGGGGAGATACGCAGTATTTT
CDR3 protein: CASSQDLGGDTQYF

V gene: TRBV11-3
D gene: .
J gene: TRBJ2-7
clone size: few
CDR3 DNA: TGTGCCAGCAGCCAATCGCCGACCTACGAGCAGTACTTC
CDR3 protein: CASSQSPTYEQYF

V gene: TRBV18
D gene: TRBD1
J gene: TRBJ2-7
clone size: many
CDR3 DNA: TGTGCCAGCTCCCAAGACAGGGACGAGCAGTACTTC
CDR3 protein: CASSQDRDEQYF

V gene: TRBV28
D gene: .
J gene: TRBJ1-1
clone size: few
CDR3 DNA: TGTGCCAGCAGTTTAGCAGGGGCGGGGAACACTGAAGCTTTCTTT
CDR3 protein: CASSLAGAGNTEAFF

V gene: TRBV7-3
D gene: TRBD2
J gene: TRBJ2-2
clone size: many
CDR3 DNA: TGTGCCAGCAGCCCCCCGGGCACTAGCGGAGCCACCGGGGAGCTGTTTTTT
CDR3 protein: CASSPPGTSGATGELFF

V gene: TRBV4-3
D gene: .
J gene: TRBJ1-1
clone size: many
CDR3 DNA: TGCGCCAGCAGCCAAGAAGTACAGGGAAGAGAAGCTTTCTTT
CDR3 protein: CASSQEVQGREAFF

V gene: TRBV5-1
D gene: .
J gene: TRBJ1-1
clone size: .
CDR3 DNA: TGCGCCAGCAGCTTGGAAGGGGTGCGGACGAACACTGAAGCTTTCTTT
CDR3 protein: CASSLEGVRTNTEAFF

V gene: TRBV12-3/TRBV12-4
D gene: TRBD1
J gene: TRBJ2-2
clone size: .
CDR3 DNA: TGTGCCAGCAGTTTTCGCACCGGGACAGCCCTCACCGGGGAGCTGTTTTTT
CDR3 protein: CASSFRTGTALTGELFF

V gene: TRBV6-2/TRBV6-3
D gene: .
J gene: TRBJ2-2
clone size: many
CDR3 DNA: TGTGCCAGCAGTTACCTCGGGGGCCAAGCGAACACCGGGGAGCTGTTTTTT
CDR3 protein: CASSYLGGQANTGELFF

V gene: TRBV7-2
D gene: .
J gene: TRBJ2-3
clone size: .
CDR3 DNA: TGTGCCAGCAGCTGGGGGGTCACCGCAGATACGCAGTATTTT
CDR3 protein: CASSWGVTADTQYF

V gene: TRBV10-3
D gene: TRBD1
J gene: TRBJ1-2
clone size: few
CDR3 DNA: TGTGCCATCAGTGAGTCCCGGACAGGGCTCGGGAACACCTTC
CDR3 protein: CAISESRTGLGNTF

V gene: TRBV12-5
D gene: .
J gene: TRBJ1-5
clone size: .
CDR3 DNA: TGTGCTAGTGCCACGGGGGAGGGGTGGAATCAGCCCCAGCATTTT
CDR3 protein: CASATGEGWNQPQHF

V gene: TRBV14
D gene: .
J gene: TRBJ2-1
clone size: many
CDR3 DNA: TGTGCCAGCAGCCACCCAGGGCAGAAGGTTGAGCAGTTCTTC
CDR3 protein: CASSHPGQKVEQFF

V gene: TRBV5-1
D gene: TRBD1
J gene: TRBJ1-1
clone size: .
CDR3 DNA: TGCGCCAGCAGCCTGGGTCCGGGACAGGAAGCTTTCTTT
CDR3 protein: CASSLGPGQEAFF

V gene: TRBV6-6
D gene: .
J gene: TRBJ1-5
clone size: few
CDR3 DNA: TGTGCCAGCAGAACAGGGTTACAGCCCCAGCATTTT
CDR3 protein: CASRTGLQPQHF

V gene: TRBV5-4
D gene: .
J gene: TRBJ1-4
clone size: few
CDR3 DNA: TGTGCCAGCAGCTTCCTCGGGGACGAAAATGAAAAACTGTTTTTT
CDR3 protein: CASSFLGDENEKLFF

V gene: TRBV20-1
D gene: TRBD1
J gene: TRBJ1-3
clone size: few
CDR3 DNA: TGCAGTGCTAGAGCGCCCTCCGGCAGGGGGCCTGGAAACACCATATATTTT
CDR3 protein: CSARAPSGRGPGNTIYF

V gene: TRBV7-2
D gene: TRBD1
J gene: TRBJ2-7
clone size: few
CDR3 DNA: TGTGCCAGCAGCCACCGACCGACAGGGGAAAAGAACGAGCAGTACTTC
CDR3 protein: CASSHRPTGEKNEQYF

V gene: TRBV15
D gene: .
J gene: TRBJ2-3
clone size: .
CDR3 DNA: TGTGCCACCAGCACCCCCCGCAGGGAAAGCACAGATACGCAGTATTTT
CDR3 protein: CATSTPRRESTDTQYF

V gene: TRBV12-3/TRBV12-4
D gene: .
J gene: TRBJ1-1
clone size: .
CDR3 DNA: TGTGCCAGCACCACACAACAGGGCGGCACTGAAGCTTTCTTT
CDR3 protein: CASTTQQGGTEAFF

V gene: TRBV7-6
D gene: .
J gene: TRBJ2-1
clone size: few
CDR3 DNA: TGTGCCAGCAGCCCGGGACCAGAACCTTACAATGAGCAGTTCTTC
CDR3 protein: CASSPGPEPYNEQFF

V gene: TRBV12-3/TRBV12-4
D gene: .
J gene: TRBJ1-1
clone size: many
CDR3 DNA: TGTGCCAGCCATCCAGGGGTTTTGGCGACTGAAGCTTTCTTT
CDR3 protein: CASHPGVLATEAFF

V gene: TRBV9
D gene: TRBD1
J gene: TRBJ2-3
clone size: .
CDR3 DNA: TGTGCCAGCAGCGTTTCTGACAGGGGGTTGGGGACAGATACGCAGTATTTT
CDR3 protein: CASSVSDRGLGTDTQYF

V gene: TRBV6-1
D gene: TRBD1
J gene: TRBJ2-5
clone size: many
CDR3 DNA: TGTGCCAGCAGTACACCACAGGGGGCGGCCCAGTACTTC
CDR3 protein: CASSTPQGAAQYF

V gene: TRBV24-1
D gene: TRBD2
J gene: TRBJ2-1
clone size: few
CDR3 DNA: TGTGCCACCAGTGAACCGGGACTAGCGTTCCACAATGAGCAGTTCTTC
CDR3 protein: CATSEPGLAFHNEQFF

V gene: TRBV11-2
D gene: TRBD2
J gene: TRBJ2-3
clone size: many
CDR3 DNA: TGTGCCAGCAGCTTACTCCTTATAGCGGGGGGGAGCACAGATACGCAGTATTTT
CDR3 protein: CASSLLLIAGGSTDTQYF

V gene: TRBV5-5
D gene: .
J gene: TRBJ1-6
clone size: .
CDR3 DNA: TGTGCCAGCTCGGGAGGGTCCTATAATTCACCCCTCCACTTT
CDR3 protein: CASSGGSYNSPLHF

V gene: TRBV20-1
D gene: .
J gene: TRBJ2-7
clone size: few
CDR3 DNA: TGCAGTGCCCGCAACCCCGTCGAGCAGTACTTC
CDR3 protein: CSARNPVEQYF

V gene: TRBV5-1
D gene: .
J gene: TRBJ2-5
clone size: few
CDR3 DNA: TGCGCCAGCAGCTTGCAGGGGCAACGGGAGGAGACCCAGTACTTC
CDR3 protein: CASSLQGQREETQYF

V gene: TRBV12-3/TRBV12-4
D gene: .
J gene: TRBJ2-2
clone size: few
CDR3 DNA: TGTGCCAGCAGCCCGAGTCGGACCGGGGAGCTGTTTTTT
CDR3 protein: CASSPSRTGELFF